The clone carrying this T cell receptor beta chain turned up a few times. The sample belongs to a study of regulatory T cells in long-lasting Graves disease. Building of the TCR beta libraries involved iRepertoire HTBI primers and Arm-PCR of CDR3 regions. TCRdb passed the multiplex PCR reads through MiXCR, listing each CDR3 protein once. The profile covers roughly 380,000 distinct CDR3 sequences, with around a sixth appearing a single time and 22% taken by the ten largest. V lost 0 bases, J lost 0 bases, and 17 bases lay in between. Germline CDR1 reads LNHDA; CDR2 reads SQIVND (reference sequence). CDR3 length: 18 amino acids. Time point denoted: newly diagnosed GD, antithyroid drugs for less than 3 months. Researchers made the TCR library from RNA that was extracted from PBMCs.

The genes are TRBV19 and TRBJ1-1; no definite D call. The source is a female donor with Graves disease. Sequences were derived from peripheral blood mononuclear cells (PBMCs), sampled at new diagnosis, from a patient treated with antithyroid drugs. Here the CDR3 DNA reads TGTGCCAGTAGTATAGATCGCGCCAGATCTGCTGTGAACACTGAAGCTTTCTTT. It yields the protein CASSIDRARSAVNTEAFF.